The rows below give T cell receptor beta chains drawn from one sample of a study of post-analysis software for immune sequencing data. MiXCR, applied by TCRdb to the PCR reads, yields one record per CDR3 protein. The sample holds some 260,000 distinct CDR3 sequences, 36% seen once. Sequencing input: blood. The source is a girl under 18 with multiple sclerosis. Both conserved end residues are part of each CDR3.

J gene,V gene,CDR3 protein
NA,TRBV7-2,CASSLVPSGSYEQYF
TRBJ2-1,TRBV24-1,CATSDPGLAGGSGNEQFF
TRBJ1-1,TRBV20-1,CSARGGHTEAFF
TRBJ2-1,TRBV24-1,CATSDETGTGAYNEQFF
TRBJ2-2,TRBV5-1,CASSITGKSDGELFF
TRBJ1-2,TRBV13,CASSLQGWYGYTF
TRBJ2-1,TRBV7-9,CASSPRGTGPNNEQFF
TRBJ1-2,TRBV24-1,CATSDLNSYGYTF
TRBJ1-6,TRBV9,CASSLTGVDNSPLHF
TRBJ2-3,TRBV12-3/TRBV12-4,CASSPRIGVMSTDTQYF
TRBJ2-5,TRBV5-1,CASSFLGARETQYF
NA,TRBV6-2/TRBV6-3,CASSYSWGAYEQYF
TRBJ1-5,TRBV10-3,CAISEYDRNQPQHF
TRBJ2-3,TRBV7-2,CASSSPGLAGVTDTQYF
TRBJ2-3,TRBV7-9,CASSYGDSTDTQYF
TRBJ2-7,TRBV20-1,CSARDRNTYSYEQYF
TRBJ2-1,TRBV10-3,CAISEEVAGGDYNEQFF
TRBJ1-5,TRBV7-8,CASSFDRGWPQHF
TRBJ2-4,TRBV20-1,CSAPRTLAKNIQYF
TRBJ1-2,TRBV24-1,CATSDLGSRDGYTF
TRBJ1-4,TRBV24-1,CATSGDVNEKLFF
TRBJ2-7,TRBV5-1,CASSPGTGTGFYEQYF
TRBJ1-5,TRBV21-1,CASSTFPTGGWGRGNQPQHF
TRBJ2-1,TRBV14,CASSQDARQGSYSEQFF
TRBJ1-2,TRBV7-6,CASSLDTYPVYGYTF
TRBJ1-2,TRBV28,CASNNDRSYGYTF
TRBJ2-2,TRBV28,CASSLNRGAGELFF
TRBJ1-2,TRBV12-3/TRBV12-4,CASSLGREYGYTF
TRBJ1-2,TRBV6-2/TRBV6-3,CASSWVAGLDENGYTF
TRBJ2-1,TRBV15,CATSRDQGQALPGSYNEQFF
TRBJ2-1,TRBV11-3,CASSPSGRNEQFF
TRBJ2-1,TRBV18,CASSPIEAGGNNEQFF
TRBJ1-5,TRBV28,CASSPPGQGGNQPRHF
TRBJ1-2,TRBV6-5,CATWGGGYTF
TRBJ2-3,TRBV12-3/TRBV12-4,CASTLSIGGQGDTQYF
TRBJ1-3,TRBV4-1,CASSQVGGFSGNTIYF
TRBJ2-5,TRBV20-1,CSNSVEETQYF
NA,TRBV7-2,CVSSLRSRNEQYF
TRBJ2-5,TRBV20-1,CSARGLPETQYF
TRBJ2-5,TRBV7-2,CASSLNGGETQYF
TRBJ2-1,TRBV7-9,CASSLAVYYNEQFF
TRBJ2-1,TRBV20-1,CSVRAQTSGRAWDNEQFF
TRBJ2-7,TRBV7-8,CASSLSGQGYYEQYF
TRBJ1-4,TRBV7-8,CASRQAQGALPFEKLFF
TRBJ1-2,TRBV20-1,CSADRGQNGYTF
TRBJ2-2,TRBV7-7,CASRPLAGGNTGELFF